A single sample is the source of the 18 T cell receptor beta chains below, sequenced in a study of T cells after posttransplantation cyclophosphamide listed by TCRdb under 2016. The method was the immunoSEQ multiplex PCR assay. TCRdb stores this immuneACCESS table with in-frame sequences only. Part of the clones is absent; in the studies checked, under half of the shortfall reflects unresolved V genes, and no reason is known for the rest. The sample has some 21,000 clones on record, about 98% of them singletons. The ten largest clones capture roughly 0.12% of the sample. Sequenced sample: naive CD8+ T cells sorted from PBMCs. The source is a man aged 35 to 55 in good health, CMV-negative, and a related stem cell transplant donor.

The CDR3 DNA is TGTGCCAGTACCCCAACTACTCTCGGGACTTTTGAGCAGTACTTC. Amino acids: CASTPTTLGTFEQYF. The chain combines TRBV28 with TRBJ2-7, with D maybe TRBD2 (6 bases). Trimming pared 9 bases from V and 7 bases from J, leaving 25 bases between. The germline V gene encodes CDR1 MDHEN and CDR2 SYDVKM. The CDR3 is 15 residues long.

V is TRBV7-9 and J is TRBJ2-3; TRBD1 aligns across 8 bases. CDR1 and CDR2 (germline): SEHNR, FQNEAQ (reference sequence). Trimming at V came to 5 bases and at J to 2 bases, leaving 6 bases not matched to a gene. The CDR3 has 15 amino acids. CDR3 sequence (DNA): TGTGCCAGCAGCGAACCGGGACAGGCCACAGATACGCAGTATTTT. The encoded protein is CASSEPGQATDTQYF.

The J gene is TRBJ2-7, the V gene TRBV14; 7 positions match TRBD1. J was trimmed by 4 bases and V by 4 bases; bases with no gene match: 10. Germline lookup yields CDR1 SGHDN and CDR2 FVKESK. The CDR3 extends over 15 amino acids. CDR3 DNA: TGTGCCAGCAGCCCCAGCGAGACAGGGAATTACGAGCAGTACTTC. This codes for CASSPSETGNYEQYF.

The chain recombines TRBV7-2 with TRBJ2-7, with 11 bases lining up with TRBD1. The V segment lost 6 bases and the J segment 3 bases; nucleotides outside the gene matches: 13. This CDR3 comprises 17 residues. Germline V gene data show CDR1 as SGHTA and CDR2 as FQGNSA. The CDR3 here is CASSYRTGGDRGYEQYF. The CDR3, as DNA: TGTGCCAGCAGTTACAGGACAGGGGGCGATCGGGGCTACGAGCAGTACTTC.

This chain connects TRBV6-6 to TRBJ2-2, with TRBD2 as a possible D gene (5 bases). The V gene's germline CDR1 is MNHNY and CDR2 SVGAGI (reference sequence). Deletions cut 1 base from V and 2 bases from J, with 8 bases between. This CDR3 spans 15 amino acids. CDR3 loop: CASSYLASNTGELFF. In DNA form, the CDR3 reads TGTGCCAGCAGTTACTTGGCTAGCAACACCGGGGAGCTGTTTTTT.

The V gene is TRBV28, the J gene TRBJ2-1; 9 nucleotides align to TRBD2. The length of the CDR3 is 18 residues. CDR1 and CDR2 (germline): MDHEN, SYDVKM. V gave up 3 bases and J gave up 2 bases; unmatched junction bases: 11. CDR3 DNA sequence: TGTGCCAGCAGTTTTTCCTTGACGGTAGCGGGGGCCTACAATGAGCAGTTCTTC. Encoded protein: CASSFSLTVAGAYNEQFF.

V and J are TRBV6-1 and TRBJ2-1, with 8 bases identical to TRBD2. The CDR3 has 15 amino acids. Germline assignment: CDR1 MNHNS and CDR2 SASEGT. The J segment lost 2 bases and the V segment lost 5 bases, leaving 5 bases of the junction unmatched. Here the CDR3 reads CASSFSGITYNEQFF. The CDR3 DNA is TGTGCCAGCAGTTTTAGCGGGATAACCTACAATGAGCAGTTCTTC.

This clone appeared a single time. The V call is TRBV6-5, the J call TRBJ2-7, with D perhaps TRBD2 (7 bases). Germline V gives CDR1 MNHEY, CDR2 SVGAGI. V dropped 5 bases and J dropped 5 bases, with 16 bases sitting between them. The CDR3 has 14 residues. The CDR3 DNA reads TGTGCCAGCAGTGGACTAGGGGGATCCCACGAGCAGTACTTC. Protein product: CASSGLGGSHEQYF.

V is TRBV15 and J is TRBJ2-5, with a tentative D call TRBD1 (6 bases). Germline V gene lookup returns CDR1 LNHNV and CDR2 YYDKDF (reference sequence). Between the trimmed V and J ends, which lost 3 bases and 2 bases, there was a span of 13 bases. The CDR3 contains 15 residues. In nucleotides, the CDR3 is TGTGCCACCAGCAGGTCACAGGGAATACAAGAGACCCAGTACTTC. This codes for CATSRSQGIQETQYF.

The rearrangement links TRBV2 to TRBJ2-1; D is possibly TRBD1 (5 bases). Germline CDR1 reads SNHLY; CDR2 reads FYNNEI. The CDR3 sequence is 14 residues long. Trimming took off 0 bases at V and 7 bases at J, with 10 bases between the two ends. The CDR3 nucleotides read TGTGCCAGCAGTGAAGCAGCAGGGTCGAATGAGCAGTTCTTC. Protein sequence: CASSEAAGSNEQFF. The entire variable domain, with the rest obtained from reference TRBV2 and TRBJ2-1, is as follows: EPEVTQTPSHQVTQMGQEVILRCVPISNHLYFYWYRQILGQKVEFLVSFYNNEISEKSEIFDDQFSVERPDGSNFTLKIRSTKLEDSAMYFCASSEAAGSNEQFFGPGTRLTVL.

Written as DNA, the CDR3 is TGTGCCAGCTCTCCAGGGACTAGCGGTAACGAGCAGTACTTC. Its protein product is CASSPGTSGNEQYF. The genes are TRBV7-3 and TRBJ2-7; 11 bases are a match to TRBD2. The germline V gene has CDR1 SGHTA and CDR2 FQGTGA. This CDR3 spans 14 amino acids. V was pared by 8 bases and J by 5 bases, with 8 bases of the junction left unmatched. The full variable domain, its missing parts supplied by reference TRBV7-3 and TRBJ2-7, is GAGVSQTPSNKVTEKGKYVELRCDPISGHTALYWYRQSLGQGPEFLIYFQGTGAADDSGLPNDRFFAVRPEGSVSTLKIQRTERGDSAVYLCASSPGTSGNEQYFGPGTRLTVT.

This CDR3 reads CASSQDEAGDYYNEQFF. The CDR3 DNA reads as TGCGCCAGCAGCCAAGACGAAGCGGGGGACTACTACAATGAGCAGTTCTTC. The chain is built from TRBV4-3 and TRBJ2-1; 8 bases are a match to TRBD2. The CDR3 totals 17 residues. Trimming at V came to 0 bases and at J to 3 bases, leaving 7 bases not matched to a gene. Germline CDR1 reads LGHNA; CDR2 reads YSLEER.

The chain links TRBV4-2 to TRBJ2-5; 12 positions agree with TRBD2. V was pared by 3 bases and J by 4 bases, with 12 bases of the junction left unmatched. Germline CDR1 and CDR2: LGHNA and YNFKEQ. This CDR3 is 18 amino acids long. The CDR3 nucleotides are TGTGCCAGCAGCCACCTTGGGGTCACTAGCGGGAGGTTAGAGACCCAGTACTTC. Translating it yields CASSHLGVTSGRLETQYF.

This chain connects TRBV11-3 to TRBJ1-1; D uncertain. V lost 5 bases to trimming and J lost 5 bases, with 6 bases between them. The CDR3 is 11 residues long. CDR1 and CDR2 (germline): SGHNT, YENEEA. The CDR3 is CASSTQTEAFF. In DNA form, the CDR3 reads TGTGCCAGCAGCACACAGACTGAAGCTTTCTTT.

The chain couples TRBV27 to TRBJ2-3; D possibly corresponds to TRBD2 (6 bases). Germline CDR1 reads MNHEY; CDR2 reads SMNVEV (reference sequence). Deletions cut 6 bases from V and 0 bases from J, with 13 bases between. This CDR3 is 15 amino acids long. The CDR3 here is CASSPGLTSTDTQYF. CDR3 nucleotides: TGTGCCAGCAGCCCGGGACTTACTAGCACAGATACGCAGTATTTT.

The genes are TRBV11-3 and TRBJ2-7; D may be TRBD2 (6 bases). The V and J ends lost 5 bases and 3 bases respectively, with 14 bases between them. Germline lookup yields CDR1 SGHNT and CDR2 YENEEA. CDR3 length equals 14 residues. CDR3 region: CASSPGGSVYEQYF. The CDR3 region has the DNA TGTGCCAGCAGCCCCGGGGGAAGTGTCTACGAGCAGTACTTC.

The V call is TRBV7-9, the J call TRBJ2-7; D gene unclear. CDR1 and CDR2 (germline): SEHNR, FQNEAQ (reference sequence). The germline V and J ends were trimmed by 5 bases and 2 bases, with 19 bases remaining between them. The length of the CDR3 is 16 residues. CDR3 sequence: CASSPQTLRQAYEQYF. The CDR3 nucleotides read TGTGCCAGCAGCCCGCAGACCTTGAGACAAGCCTACGAGCAGTACTTC.

The rearrangement joins TRBV5-4 to TRBJ2-5; 9 positions match TRBD2. Per the germline V gene, CDR1 is SGHNT and CDR2 is YYREEE (reference sequence). After removal of 1 base from V and 5 bases from J, the junction contained 6 bases not matched to a gene. CDR3 length: 15 amino acids. CDR3 loop: CASSLRLAVRETQYF. The CDR3 DNA follows: TGTGCCAGCAGCTTGAGACTAGCGGTTCGTGAGACCCAGTACTTC.